These 15 T cell receptor beta chains were all obtained from the same sample, sequenced in a study of CD8 T cells in ankylosing spondylitis. TCRdb ran MiXCR on the 5' RACE reads and lists one entry per CDR3 protein. The sample contains 30,000 to 45,000 distinct CDR3 sequences, about a tenth of which appear only once. Sequencing was carried out using blood, either unsorted or a sorted T cell fraction (not recorded which). The receptors originated from a male donor with ankylosing spondylitis or in good health (not recorded which).

This clonotype was observed at least ten times. The chain joins TRBV20-1 to TRBJ1-5; possible D gene TRBD1, 5 bases. This CDR3 region has 12 residues. Germline loops: CDR1 DFQATT, CDR2 SNEGSKA (reference sequence). The ends were cut back, 7 bases at V and 4 bases at J, with 11 bases in the middle. CDR3 sequence (DNA): TGCAGTGGGGGCGGGGGAAATCAGCCCCAGCATTTT. It is translated as CSGGGGNQPQHF.

This sequence joins TRBV7-9 and TRBJ2-7, with 8 bases lining up with TRBD1. Germline trimming cut 5 bases from V and 6 bases from J; bases unmatched to any gene: 6. Germline CDR1 is SEHNR and CDR2 is FQNEAQ (reference sequence). CDR3 size: 13 residues. The CDR3 bases are TGTGCCAGCAGCACTTCAGGGGGCGGCGAGCAGTACTTC. It specifies CASSTSGGGEQYF. Looking up the rest from reference TRBV7-9 and TRBJ2-7 gives the full variable domain: DTGVSQNPRHKITKRGQNVTFRCDPISEHNRLYWYRQTLGQGPEFLTYFQNEAQLEKSRLLSDRFSAERPKGSFSTLEIQRTEQGDSAMYLCASSTSGGGEQYFGPGTRLTVT.

This clonotype has a count of ten or more. The J gene is TRBJ2-1, the V gene TRBV4-1; unclear D gene. Trimming took off 4 bases at V and 6 bases at J, with 16 bases between the two ends. From germline, CDR1 is MGHRA and CDR2 YSYEKL. The CDR3 extends over 15 amino acids. For the CDR3, the DNA is TGCGCCAGCAGCCTCTCGGCTCCCGTGCGCAATGAGCAGTTCTTC. It is translated as CASSLSAPVRNEQFF.

V gene TRBV19 combines with J gene TRBJ2-1; 11 nucleotides line up with TRBD1. Germline V CDR1 and CDR2: LNHDA, SQIVND (reference sequence). There are 16 residues in the CDR3. J lost 4 bases, V lost 6 bases, and 8 bases had no gene match. The CDR3 region has the DNA TGTGCCAGTAGCCCCATCGGGACAGGGGGTTACAATGAGCAGTTCTTC. Translated, it gives CASSPIGTGGYNEQFF.

The table lists this clonotype with many counts. The chain links TRBV5-4 to TRBJ2-2, with 7 bases that match TRBD1. This CDR3 comprises 16 residues. With 4 bases clipped from V and 4 bases from J, the junction kept 10 bases outside the gene matches. Germline CDR1 is SGHNT and CDR2 is YYREEE (reference sequence). CDR3 in DNA: TGTGCCAGCAGCGACGCGACAGGGTGGCGCACCGGGGAGCTGTTTTTT. Translated: CASSDATGWRTGELFF.

This clonotype was seen many times. The chain couples TRBV5-6 to TRBJ2-6, with D tentatively TRBD2 (6 bases). The germline V gene encodes CDR1 SGHDT and CDR2 YYEEEE. V gave up 4 bases and J gave up 4 bases, with 12 bases separating them. The CDR3 sequence is 15 residues long. CDR3 sequence: CASSMGGNGANVLTF. The CDR3 bases are TGTGCCAGCAGCATGGGGGGAAACGGGGCCAACGTCCTGACTTTC.

This clonotype has at least ten counts. The chain combines TRBV5-6 with TRBJ2-3; the D is unclear. Germline loops: CDR1 SGHDT, CDR2 YYEEEE. This CDR3 is 16 amino acids long. Trimming took off 4 bases at V and 2 bases at J, with 17 bases between the two ends. As DNA, the CDR3 is TGTGCCAGCAGCCGTCGGGTGGGCGGAAACACAGATACGCAGTATTTT. Encoded protein: CASSRRVGGNTDTQYF.

This clonotype has ten or more counts. The chain has TRBV4-1 and TRBJ1-5, with no clear D. The CDR3 totals 16 residues. Germline CDR1 reads MGHRA; CDR2 reads YSYEKL. The V and J ends lost 2 bases and 4 bases respectively, with 15 bases between them. The DNA for the CDR3 is TGCGCCAGCAGCCAAATATTAAGTGCATTAAATCAGCCCCAGCATTTT. Protein sequence: CASSQILSALNQPQHF.

This clonotype has a count of ten or more. The chain combines TRBV6-1 with TRBJ2-2; D possibly corresponds to TRBD1 (5 bases). CDR3 length equals 16 residues. V lost 6 bases and J lost 5, with 19 bases in between. Germline CDR1 MNHNS, CDR2 SASEGT. The CDR3 loop is CASRGRSLMETGELFF. CDR3 sequence (DNA): TGTGCCAGCAGGGGGCGTAGCCTCATGGAGACCGGGGAGCTGTTTTTT.

The sample holds a few counts of this clonotype. This chain uses TRBV11-2 with TRBJ2-2, with 7 bases that match TRBD2. This CDR3 spans 16 amino acids. The germline V gene encodes CDR1 SGHAT and CDR2 FQNNGV. V lost 5 bases and J lost 4; bases outside the gene matches: 10. The CDR3 DNA reads as TGTGCCAGCAGCAGGAGCGGGGTCAGAACCACCGGGGAGCTGTTTTTT. Translation: CASSRSGVRTTGELFF.

This clonotype has a count of ten or more. The chain combines TRBV7-8 with TRBJ2-7, with 14 positions matching TRBD2. In germline, CDR1 is SGHVS, CDR2 FQNEAQ. The CDR3 has 18 residues. Unmatched junction bases numbered 15, after V lost 5 bases and J lost 6 bases. The CDR3 sequence: CASSPPFRLAGGGSEQYF. The CDR3 region has the DNA TGTGCCAGCAGCCCGCCCTTCCGACTAGCGGGAGGGGGATCCGAGCAGTACTTC.

This clonotype has ten or more counts. The chain links TRBV11-3 to TRBJ2-3, with D perhaps matching TRBD2 (6 bases). The CDR3 length is 14 residues. Germline V gives CDR1 SGHNT, CDR2 YENEEA. V shed 5 bases and J shed 8 bases, with 17 bases lying between them. CDR3 amino acids: CASSPGLSGGTQYF. In DNA form, the CDR3 reads TGTGCCAGCAGCCCCGGACTATCTGGCGGTACGCAGTATTTT. Based on the CDR3 plus reference TRBV11-3 and TRBJ2-3, the full variable domain is EAGVVQSPRYKIIEKKQPVAFWCNPISGHNTLYWYLQNLGQGPELLIRYENEEAVDDSQLPKDRFSAERLKGVDSTLKIQPAELGDSAVYLCASSPGLSGGTQYFGPGTRLTVL.

Worth noting for this clonotype: Given a much more abundant clone one base away, this may be a read error. The V and J genes are TRBV6-6 and TRBJ1-5, with 9 nucleotides matching TRBD1. The J call may be mistaken, given a closer DNA end match to TRBJ2-3. Germline lookup yields CDR1 MNHNY and CDR2 SVGAGI (reference sequence). This CDR3 spans 16 amino acids. CDR3 in amino acids: CASSYTGQGSDQPQYF. The CDR3, as DNA: TGTGCCAGCAGTTACACGGGACAGGGATCGGATCAGCCCCAGTATTTT.

This clonotype was seen ten or more times. The chain combines TRBV7-2 with TRBJ2-1; the match to TRBD2 covers 11 bases. The CDR3 is 15 amino acids. The V gene's germline CDR1 is SGHTA and CDR2 FQGNSA. V dropped 4 bases and J dropped 1; count of bases not matched to a gene: 0. CDR3 loop: CASSSSGGSYNEQFF. CDR3 DNA sequence: TGTGCCAGCAGCTCTAGCGGGGGGTCCTACAATGAGCAGTTCTTC.

This clonotype was picked up many times. This chain uses TRBV4-2 with TRBJ2-1; TRBD2 agrees at 13 bases. Germline CDR1 is LGHNA and CDR2 is YNFKEQ. V trimming: 0 bases; J trimming: 6 bases; junction bases outside the gene matches: 5. The CDR3 runs 17 residues. The CDR3 spells CASSQDLGLAGANEQFF. The DNA of the CDR3 is TGTGCCAGCAGCCAAGATCTCGGACTAGCGGGAGCCAATGAGCAGTTCTTC.